The 27 T cell receptor beta chains below were found in one sample sequenced in a study of blood T cell repertoires in COVID-19. Sequencing used immunoSEQ multiplex PCR; TCRdb keeps in-frame clones, though not all of them. The sample lists 200,000 to 300,000 clones; 80% to 90% were seen once. Sequenced input: PBMCs or T cells enriched from blood (not recorded which). These receptors all come from a woman in her twenties or thirties who had recovered from COVID-19.

The chain joins TRBV19 to TRBJ1-4; 7 bases are shared with TRBD1. In germline, CDR1 is LNHDA, CDR2 SQIVND (reference sequence). CDR3 length: 15 residues. J gave up 5 bases and V 5 bases, and 8 bases lay outside the gene matches. This CDR3 is CASSSAGGANEKLFF. DNA for the CDR3: TGTGCCAGTAGTTCCGCAGGGGGAGCAAATGAAAAACTGTTTTTT.

This chain links TRBV4-3 with TRBJ2-7; no reliable D call. The V gene's germline CDR1 is LGHNA and CDR2 YSLEER. V was trimmed by 2 bases and J by 0 bases, leaving 8 bases between them. The CDR3 is made up of 14 amino acids. The CDR3 DNA reads as TGCGCCAGCAGCCAATACCCGAGCTCCTACGAGCAGTACTTC. It yields the protein CASSQYPSSYEQYF.

Regarding this clone: The sample contains more than one DNA sequence encoding this CDR3. This rearrangement joins TRBV30 to TRBJ1-1, with D possibly being TRBD1 (6 bases). Looked up from germline, CDR1 is GTSNPN and CDR2 is SVGIG (reference sequence). The CDR3 sequence is 15 residues long. V was cut by 1 base and J by 1 base, with 13 bases left in between. DNA of the CDR3: TGTGCCTGGAGTGCTCCGGACAGAACGAACACTGAAGCTTTCTTT. This encodes CAWSAPDRTNTEAFF. The whole variable domain, remainder taken from reference TRBV30 and TRBJ1-1, is SQTIHQWPATLVQPVGSPLSLECTVEGTSNPNLYWYRQAAGRGLQLLFYSVGIGQISSEVPQNLSASRPQDRQFILSSKKLLLSDSGFYLCAWSAPDRTNTEAFFGQGTRLTVV.

The V call is TRBV19, the J call TRBJ1-2, with unresolved D. Germline CDR1 LNHDA, CDR2 SQIVND (reference sequence). CDR3 length: 16 amino acids. V shed 1 base and J shed 4 bases, with 16 bases lying between them. DNA for the CDR3: TGTGCCAGTAGTATAGGTTCCCGGAGGCGGGTCTATGGCTACACCTTC. This gives the protein CASSIGSRRRVYGYTF.

The chain recombines TRBV4-3 with TRBJ1-4; 10 positions match TRBD1. V was clipped by 0 bases and J by 8 bases; unmatched bases: 3. CDR3 length: 15 amino acids. Germline V CDR1 and CDR2: LGHNA, YSLEER. The CDR3 loop reads CASSQDWTGGEKLFF. CDR3 coding DNA: TGCGCCAGCAGCCAAGACTGGACAGGGGGGGAAAAACTGTTTTTT.

The chain links TRBV7-3 to TRBJ1-2; D perhaps matches TRBD1 (5 bases). Germline lookup yields CDR1 SGHTA and CDR2 FQGTGA. V dropped 0 bases and J dropped 4 bases, with 15 bases sitting between them. The CDR3 covers 16 residues. CDR3: CASSLTGPAGLYGYTF. The DNA of the CDR3 is TGTGCCAGCAGCTTAACTGGACCCGCGGGACTCTATGGCTACACCTTC.

The rearrangement joins TRBV7-9 to TRBJ2-1, with TRBD1 identical over 8 bases. Germline lookup yields CDR1 SEHNR and CDR2 FQNEAQ (reference sequence). The junction had 3 bases not matched to a gene; V was cut back by 1 base and J by 4 bases. This CDR3 comprises 15 residues. CDR3 sequence reads: CASSLEGQGYNEQFF. DNA of the CDR3: TGTGCCAGCAGCTTAGAAGGACAGGGATACAATGAGCAGTTCTTC.

The V gene is TRBV7-3, the J gene TRBJ1-2; D gene unclear. Trimming took off 5 bases at V and 6 bases at J, with 13 bases between the two ends. The germline CDR1 and CDR2 sequences are SGHTA and FQGTGA. The CDR3 covers 13 residues. CDR3 in DNA: TGTGCCAGCAGCCCCCAGAGTGGGCATGGCTACACCTTC. It specifies CASSPQSGHGYTF. Full variable domain (remainder filled in from reference TRBV7-3 and TRBJ1-2): GAGVSQTPSNKVTEKGKYVELRCDPISGHTALYWYRQSLGQGPEFLIYFQGTGAADDSGLPNDRFFAVRPEGSVSTLKIQRTERGDSAVYLCASSPQSGHGYTFGSGTRLTVV.

Remarks on this clone: Distinct nucleotide sequences in the sample also encode this CDR3. J is TRBJ1-2 and V is TRBV19; D is uncertain. V lost 1 base, J lost 4 bases, and 7 bases lay in between. The CDR3 has 13 residues. Germline values: CDR1 LNHDA, CDR2 SQIVND (reference sequence). The CDR3 spells CASSIGTAYGYTF. The CDR3 nucleotides are TGTGCCAGTAGTATAGGGACTGCCTATGGCTACACCTTC.

This sequence joins TRBV28 and TRBJ1-1; D not resolved. The CDR3 spans 14 residues. Germline loops: CDR1 MDHEN, CDR2 SYDVKM. The germline V and J ends were trimmed by 2 bases and 0 bases, with 7 bases remaining between them. The CDR3 loop is CASSLMRLNTEAFF. The DNA for the CDR3 is TGTGCCAGCAGTTTAATGCGATTGAACACTGAAGCTTTCTTT.

The CDR3 spells CASSPRTSGDGELFF. In DNA form, the CDR3 reads TGTGCCAGCAGCCCCCGGACTAGCGGGGACGGGGAGCTGTTTTTT. This chain links TRBV7-3 with TRBJ2-2; TRBD2 matches at 12 bases. CDR1 is SGHTA, CDR2 FQGTGA, per germline. The CDR3 runs to 15 residues. V lost 5 bases, J lost 7 bases, and 5 bases stayed unmatched. The whole variable domain, remainder taken from reference TRBV7-3 and TRBJ2-2, is GAGVSQTPSNKVTEKGKYVELRCDPISGHTALYWYRQSLGQGPEFLIYFQGTGAADDSGLPNDRFFAVRPEGSVSTLKIQRTERGDSAVYLCASSPRTSGDGELFFGEGSRLTVL.

The chain has TRBV5-1 and TRBJ2-2; 9 bases line up with TRBD2. J was trimmed by 7 bases and V by 7 bases; bases with no gene match: 14. The CDR3 has 16 residues. Per germline, CDR1 SGHRS and CDR2 YFSETQ. CDR3 bases: TGCGCCAGCGCAGCCCAACTAGCGGGCGGGCACGGGGAGCTGTTTTTT. Translating it yields CASAAQLAGGHGELFF.

This sequence joins TRBV24-1 and TRBJ2-5, with 10 bases aligning to TRBD1. Germline V lookup: CDR1 KGHDR, CDR2 SFDVKD. J was trimmed by 5 bases and V by 3 bases; bases with no gene match: 8. The CDR3 is 16 residues long. Here the CDR3 reads CATSDRGTGDGETQYF. In nucleotides, the CDR3 is TGTGCCACCAGTGATCGGGGGACAGGGGACGGCGAGACCCAGTACTTC.

The gene calls are TRBV29-1 and TRBJ1-1, with unresolved D. The CDR3 loop spans 13 amino acids. V was clipped by 6 bases and J by 0 bases, with 11 bases between them. Germline V gene sequence: CDR1 SQVTM, CDR2 ANQGSEA. Written as DNA, the CDR3 is TGCAGCGTAGAACAGACACTGAACACTGAAGCTTTCTTT. Residues: CSVEQTLNTEAFF.

The chain is built from TRBV5-1 and TRBJ2-4; D is unresolved. CDR3 length: 16 amino acids. The V end was cut by 0 bases, the J end by 0 bases, with 10 bases between. In germline, CDR1 is SGHRS, CDR2 YFSETQ. The CDR3 DNA reads TGCGCCAGCAGCTTGGGCGATGAAAGAGCCAAAAACATTCAGTACTTC. It specifies CASSLGDERAKNIQYF.

The chain employs TRBV4-2 and TRBJ2-7; a weak D match, TRBD1 (5 bases). The CDR3 has 15 amino acids. Trimming cost V 0 bases and J 5 bases, with 14 bases left between them. Germline V gene lookup returns CDR1 LGHNA and CDR2 YNFKEQ. Here the CDR3 reads CASSQDRTSLDEQYF. CDR3 in DNA: TGTGCCAGCAGCCAAGACCGGACAAGCCTCGACGAGCAGTACTTC.

The gene calls are TRBV9 and TRBJ2-1, with 9 bases identical to TRBD2. Germline-derived CDR1 and CDR2 are SGDLS and YYNGEE. Trimming at V came to 4 bases and at J to 7 bases, leaving 12 bases not matched to a gene. This CDR3 spans 16 amino acids. CDR3 in DNA: TGTGCCAGCAGCCTCAAGTCTAGCGGGAACCCAAATGAGCAGTTCTTC. This sequence encodes CASSLKSSGNPNEQFF.

The gene calls are TRBV30 and TRBJ2-6; 8 bases line up with TRBD1. V was pared by 5 bases and J by 3 bases, with 3 bases of the junction left unmatched. Germline CDR1 is GTSNPN and CDR2 is SVGIG (reference sequence). The CDR3 runs to 14 residues. The CDR3 is CAWGRGRGANVLTF. The CDR3 coding sequence is TGTGCCTGGGGCAGGGGGCGTGGGGCCAACGTCCTGACTTTC.

This clone was seen once. This chain uses TRBV30 with TRBJ2-2, with 7 bases aligning to TRBD1. This CDR3 spans 14 amino acids. Trimming took 4 bases from V and 3 from J; bases not matched to a gene: 5. Per the germline V gene, CDR1 is GTSNPN and CDR2 is SVGIG (reference sequence). The CDR3 DNA sequence: TGTGCCTGGACCATACAGGGGTACACCGGGGAGCTGTTTTTT. Its protein is CAWTIQGYTGELFF.

The V and J genes are TRBV11-1 and TRBJ2-1; D is perhaps TRBD2 (6 bases). The V end lost 8 bases, the J end lost 4 bases, and 9 bases lay between the germline ends. This CDR3 is built from 12 residues. Germline-derived CDR1 and CDR2 are SGHAT and FQDESV (reference sequence). The CDR3 DNA reads TGTGCCAGCGGGGACTCTTACAATGAGCAGTTCTTC. It is translated as CASGDSYNEQFF.

The chain has TRBV7-8 and TRBJ2-2; 8 nucleotides align to TRBD2. Germline CDR1 and CDR2: SGHVS and FQNEAQ. This CDR3 contains 16 residues. V lost 3 bases, J lost 0 bases, and 3 bases stayed unmatched. As DNA, the CDR3 is TGTGCCAGCAGCTTGGCGGGACTAGCGAACACCGGGGAGCTGTTTTTT. It translates to CASSLAGLANTGELFF.

The chain has TRBV28 and TRBJ1-2; 8 bases align to TRBD1. Trimming took 7 bases from V and 0 from J; bases not matched to a gene: 13. Germline-derived CDR1 and CDR2 are MDHEN and SYDVKM. The CDR3 length is 17 residues. Here the CDR3 DNA reads TGTGCCAGCACCTCCGGGACAGGAGGAAAAACTAACTATGGCTACACCTTC. Its protein product is CASTSGTGGKTNYGYTF.

The chain joins TRBV6-5 to TRBJ2-3; D is possibly TRBD2 (6 bases). This CDR3 region has 16 residues. Trimming removed 0 bases at V and 1 base at J, with 11 bases between. The germline CDR1 and CDR2 sequences are MNHEY and SVGAGI. The CDR3 reads CASSYSGGGGTDTQYF. For the CDR3, the DNA is TGTGCCAGCAGTTACTCGGGGGGTGGGGGCACAGATACGCAGTATTTT.

The chain is built from TRBV19 and TRBJ1-2; 9 bases are a match to TRBD1. The trim removed 5 bases at V and 7 bases at J, leaving 8 bases unmatched. The CDR3 has 14 residues. Germline values: CDR1 LNHDA, CDR2 SQIVND (reference sequence). CDR3 amino acids: CASSFGQGFGGYTF. The DNA for the CDR3 is TGTGCCAGTAGTTTCGGACAGGGGTTTGGTGGCTACACCTTC.

The rearrangement uses TRBV5-4 and TRBJ2-7; D ambiguous. The length of the CDR3 is 14 residues. Germline loops: CDR1 SGHNT, CDR2 YYREEE (reference sequence). With 5 bases removed from V and 5 bases from J, the gap between germline ends came to 17 bases. For the CDR3, the DNA is TGTGCCAGCAGTTCTCCTAGTGCTGCGGACGAGCAGTACTTC. It translates to CASSSPSAADEQYF.

The chain joins TRBV4-1 to TRBJ1-3; weak D call: TRBD1 (5 bases). Trimming took off 4 bases at V and 1 base at J, with 11 bases between the two ends. Germline V lookup: CDR1 MGHRA, CDR2 YSYEKL. The length of the CDR3 is 15 residues. CDR3 amino acids: CASSPQVNSGNTIYF. The CDR3, as DNA: TGCGCCAGCAGCCCACAGGTGAATTCTGGAAACACCATATATTTT.

The V call is TRBV18, the J call TRBJ2-2; D remains ambiguous. V was shortened by 3 bases and J by 4 bases, with 6 bases between the two germline ends. Germline V CDR1 and CDR2: KGHSH, LQKENI. The CDR3 runs to 13 residues. Here the CDR3 DNA reads TGTGCCAGCTCACCCCCTCTCACCGGGGAGCTGTTTTTT. Its protein product is CASSPPLTGELFF.